One and the same sample provided the 21 T cell receptor beta chains below, sequenced in a study of T cell responses to AZD1222 COVID-19 vaccine. Profiled with immunoSEQ multiplex PCR; TCRdb holds only in-frame clones, not every one. The data hold under 200,000 clones, with 94% observed a single time. The sequences come from peripheral blood, collected on day 0 of AZD1222 vaccination. The receptors here all came from an adult in good health.

J is TRBJ1-1 and V is TRBV7-8; D is uncertain. The germline V gene has CDR1 SGHVS and CDR2 FQNEAQ. The CDR3 spans 14 residues. Trimming pared 5 bases from V and 2 bases from J, leaving 12 bases between. The CDR3 sequence is CASSPRTANTEAFF. For the CDR3, the DNA is TGTGCCAGCAGCCCTAGGACGGCAAACACTGAAGCTTTCTTT.

CDR3 region: CATQTGWARYDEQYF. DNA for the CDR3: TGTGCCACCCAGACAGGCTGGGCCCGTTATGACGAGCAGTACTTC. The chain uses TRBV28 and TRBJ2-7, with a possible D match to TRBD1 (6 bases). Trimming left V 10 bases short and J 5 bases short, with 24 bases between. Germline CDR1 MDHEN, CDR2 SYDVKM. This CDR3 is built from 15 residues.

V gene TRBV28 combines with J gene TRBJ2-7, with D perhaps TRBD1 or TRBD2 (6 bases each). Germline V gene sequence: CDR1 MDHEN, CDR2 SYDVKM. Trimming stripped 6 bases from V and 4 bases from J, with 19 bases between. The CDR3 has 15 amino acids. In nucleotides, the CDR3 is TGTGCCAGCAGGGAGGAGGGGGGCAGTGGGTACGAGCAGTACTTC. This sequence encodes CASREEGGSGYEQYF.

This sequence joins TRBV5-1 and TRBJ1-1; D might be TRBD1 (5 bases). CDR1 and CDR2 (germline): SGHRS, YFSETQ. The V end lost 5 bases, the J end lost 2 bases, and 13 bases lay between the germline ends. The CDR3 contains 14 residues. CDR3: CASSREGFNTEAFF. In DNA, the CDR3 is TGCGCCAGCAGTCGGGAGGGGTTTAACACTGAAGCTTTCTTT.

The table lists this clone with a few counts. This chain connects TRBV11-2 to TRBJ2-5, with D perhaps TRBD2 (5 bases). Trimming took 5 bases from V and 5 from J, leaving 12 bases between them. CDR3 length: 13 residues. From germline, CDR1 is SGHAT and CDR2 FQNNGV. CDR3 protein: CASSPSLGETQYF. The CDR3 coding sequence is TGTGCCAGCAGCCCCTCACTAGGGGAGACCCAGTACTTC.

This chain links TRBV10-3 with TRBJ1-1, with no clear D. The CDR3 loop spans 16 amino acids. Germline CDR1 reads ENHRY; CDR2 reads SYGVKD. The V and J ends lost 5 bases and 3 bases respectively, with 19 bases between them. The CDR3 DNA reads TGTGCCATCAGTTCCCCCGGGCCGCAATTGGACACTGAAGCTTTCTTT. It is translated as CAISSPGPQLDTEAFF.

The V call is TRBV5-8, the J call TRBJ2-1; 12 bases are a match to TRBD2. Losses at the gene ends were 3 bases for V and 8 bases for J; bases not matched to a gene: 6. Germline V gene lookup returns CDR1 SGHTS and CDR2 YDEGEE. The CDR3 runs to 15 residues. CDR3 nucleotide sequence: TGTGCCAGCAGCTCATGGACTAGCGGGGTGCATGAGCAGTTCTTC. Translated: CASSSWTSGVHEQFF. The full variable domain, its missing parts supplied by reference TRBV5-8 and TRBJ2-1, is EAGVTQSPTHLIKTRGQQATLRCSPISGHTSVYWYQQALGLGLQFLLWYDEGEERNRGNFPPRFSGRQFPNYSSELNVNALELEDSALYLCASSSWTSGVHEQFFGPGTRLTVL.

V is TRBV10-3 and J is TRBJ2-7; D unresolved. The CDR3 has 17 amino acids. Germline V gene lookup returns CDR1 ENHRY and CDR2 SYGVKD. V was trimmed by 2 bases and J by 0 bases, leaving 17 bases between them. This CDR3 is CAISETKRRPSSYEQYF. The CDR3 nucleotides read TGTGCCATCAGTGAGACTAAAAGAAGGCCGAGCTCCTACGAGCAGTACTTC.

The genes are TRBV4-1 and TRBJ2-1, with no clear D. The CDR3 contains 15 residues. Per the germline V gene, CDR1 is MGHRA and CDR2 is YSYEKL. V was clipped by 2 bases and J by 2 bases, with 10 bases between them. CDR3 protein: CASSQQQLAYNEQFF. The CDR3 bases are TGCGCCAGCAGCCAACAGCAGCTGGCCTACAATGAGCAGTTCTTC.

This rearrangement joins TRBV5-6 to TRBJ2-7; no reliable D call. The CDR3 loop spans 14 amino acids. Trimming left V 2 bases short and J 6 bases short, with 15 bases between. The germline V gene has CDR1 SGHDT and CDR2 YYEEEE. The CDR3 region is CASSFERTLSEQYF. The CDR3 DNA reads TGTGCCAGCAGCTTCGAGCGAACCCTCTCCGAGCAGTACTTC.

V is TRBV5-1 and J is TRBJ2-7; D remains ambiguous. The V end lost 0 bases, the J end lost 0 bases, and 7 bases lay between the germline ends. CDR3 length equals 14 residues. The germline V gene has CDR1 SGHRS and CDR2 YFSETQ. CDR3 sequence (DNA): TGCGCCAGCAGCTTGGACCTTAGCTCCTACGAGCAGTACTTC. The encoded protein is CASSLDLSSYEQYF.

The CDR3 region has the DNA TGTGCCAGCAGCTTAGTCCCCCTAGGGCAGCCCCAGCATTTT. It is translated as CASSLVPLGQPQHF. The chain couples TRBV7-6 to TRBJ1-5; no clear D gene. The ends were cut back, 1 base at V and 7 bases at J, with 11 bases in the middle. Germline V lookup: CDR1 SGHVS, CDR2 FNYEAQ. The CDR3 loop spans 14 amino acids.

Worth noting for this clone: The sample contains more than one DNA sequence encoding this CDR3. The chain joins TRBV5-1 to TRBJ2-3; 9 nucleotides match TRBD1. Germline CDR1 SGHRS, CDR2 YFSETQ. The CDR3 length is 15 residues. The trim removed 0 bases at V and 6 bases at J, leaving 5 bases unmatched. In nucleotides, the CDR3 is TGCGCCAGCAGCTTGGTCGGGACAGGGACCGATACGCAGTATTTT. This sequence encodes CASSLVGTGTDTQYF.

The chain couples TRBV28 to TRBJ2-2; D is possibly TRBD2 (5 bases). V gave up 6 bases and J gave up 2 bases, with 19 bases separating them. This CDR3 has 17 amino acids. Looked up from germline, CDR1 is MDHEN and CDR2 is SYDVKM. The CDR3: CASSKGLLAYNTGELFF. CDR3 nucleotide sequence: TGTGCCAGCAGCAAAGGGCTCCTAGCCTACAACACCGGGGAGCTGTTTTTT.

This chain uses TRBV19 with TRBJ1-5; no firm D call. Germline assignment: CDR1 LNHDA and CDR2 SQIVND (reference sequence). This CDR3 comprises 13 residues. The ends were cut back, 5 bases at V and 4 bases at J, with 9 bases in the middle. CDR3 residues: CASSERANQPQHF. DNA of the CDR3: TGTGCCAGTAGTGAAAGGGCGAATCAGCCCCAGCATTTT.

The chain links TRBV7-3 to TRBJ1-1; 10 nucleotides align to TRBD1. CDR3 length: 15 residues. Germline trimming cut 4 bases from V and 1 base from J; bases unmatched to any gene: 3. Germline CDR1 is SGHTA and CDR2 is FQGTGA. The CDR3 DNA follows: TGTGCCAGCAGCTCGACAGGGGGCCCGAACACTGAAGCTTTCTTT. Residues: CASSSTGGPNTEAFF.

Of note for this clone: At one of its ends the junction is not consistent with the germline gene, which may arise from a read error. The rearrangement uses TRBV7-7 and TRBJ2-5; TRBD1 matches 7 bases. From germline, CDR1 is SSHAT and CDR2 FNYEAQ (reference sequence). CDR3 length equals 15 residues. The CDR3 here is CASNRLSDRQETQYF. CDR3 in DNA: TGTGCTAGCAACCGATTATCGGACAGGCAAGAGACCCAGTACTTC.

This clone was detected only once. The gene calls are TRBV28 and TRBJ2-3; 9 bases are shared with TRBD2. CDR1 and CDR2 from the germline V gene are MDHEN and SYDVKM. V shed 2 bases and J 6 bases; nucleotides not matched to a gene: 6. The CDR3 runs to 15 residues. The DNA for the CDR3 is TGTGCCAGCAGTTTACCAGGGACTAGCAAGGATACGCAGTATTTT. It is translated as CASSLPGTSKDTQYF.

This chain uses TRBV28 with TRBJ1-2; TRBD1 matches 7 bases. Trimming removed 5 bases from V and 5 bases from J; junction bases left unmatched: 23. The CDR3 totals 19 residues. Germline CDR1 and CDR2: MDHEN and SYDVKM. CDR3 coding DNA: TGTGCCAGCAGTGGCCCGGACAGGACAAGAAACTCGATGGTTTATGGCTACACCTTC. Protein: CASSGPDRTRNSMVYGYTF.

This chain links TRBV6-5 with TRBJ1-4; 7 nucleotides align to TRBD1. The V gene's germline CDR1 is MNHEY and CDR2 SVGAGI. The CDR3 spans 15 residues. V gave up 3 bases and J gave up 8 bases; unmatched junction bases: 9. CDR3 sequence: CASSYGDRAGEKLFF. The CDR3 nucleotides are TGTGCCAGCAGTTATGGTGACAGGGCGGGCGAAAAACTGTTTTTT.

The rearrangement uses TRBV7-8 and TRBJ1-4, with 7 bases aligning to TRBD1. The trim removed 5 bases at V and 7 bases at J, leaving 7 bases unmatched. CDR1 SGHVS and CDR2 FQNEAQ come from the germline V gene. The CDR3 extends over 14 amino acids. DNA for the CDR3: TGTGCCAGCAGCGGACGACAGGGCGGTGAAAAACTGTTTTTT. Its protein product is CASSGRQGGEKLFF.